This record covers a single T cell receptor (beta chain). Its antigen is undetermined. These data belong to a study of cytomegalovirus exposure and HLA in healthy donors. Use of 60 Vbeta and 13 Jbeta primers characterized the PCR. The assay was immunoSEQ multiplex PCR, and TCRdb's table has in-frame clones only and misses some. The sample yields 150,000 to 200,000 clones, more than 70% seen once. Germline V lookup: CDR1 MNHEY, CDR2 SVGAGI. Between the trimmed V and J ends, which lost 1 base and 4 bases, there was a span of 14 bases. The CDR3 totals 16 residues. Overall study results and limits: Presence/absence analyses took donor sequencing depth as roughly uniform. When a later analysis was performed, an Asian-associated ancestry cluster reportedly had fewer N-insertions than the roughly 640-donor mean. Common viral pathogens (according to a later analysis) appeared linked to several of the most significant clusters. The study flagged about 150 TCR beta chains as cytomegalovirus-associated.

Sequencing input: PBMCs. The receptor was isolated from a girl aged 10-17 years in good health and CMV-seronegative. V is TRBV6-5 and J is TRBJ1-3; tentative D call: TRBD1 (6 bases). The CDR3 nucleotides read TGTGCCAGCAGTTACTACGCCGGGACAACAGGAAACACCATATATTTT. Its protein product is CASSYYAGTTGNTIYF.